This passage covers 8 T cell receptor beta chains from one sample sequenced in a study of tissue T cells after allogeneic stem cell transplantation. Time point noted: mouse harvest day 7 after allogeneic transplant. The graft held 10^6 splenic CD5+ T cells and 10^7 T-cell-depleted bone marrow cells. Only in-frame clones appear in the TCRdb table, and some are missing; sequencing was by immunoSEQ multiplex PCR. The sample yields approximately 5,800 clones, 49% seen once. Sequenced: gut tissue. These receptors came from a female BALB/c mouse given C57BL/6 T cells with graft-versus-host disease after an allogeneic hematopoietic cell transplant.

With respect to this clone: Germline and genes here are mouse. The CDR3 extends 1 residue past the end of the read, so its final part is completed from the germline J gene. The rearrangement uses TRBV26 and TRBJ1-4; the match to TRBD1 covers 9 bases. V lost 0 bases and J lost 7; bases outside the gene matches: 6. Germline CDR1 reads KGHPV; CDR2 reads FQNQEV (reference sequence). The CDR3 loop spans 16 amino acids. This CDR3 reads CASSLSGTGRGERLFF. Partial CDR3 DNA: TGTGCCAGCAGTCTGTCGGGGACAGGGAGAGGCGAAAGATTATTT.

Worth noting for this clone: All gene names here are mouse names. Read sequence stops 1 residue before the CDR3 end, and the germline J gene provides the missing end. V gene TRBV16 combines with J gene TRBJ1-4; 8 bases align to TRBD1. The trim removed 2 bases at V and 5 bases at J, leaving 4 bases unmatched. Germline CDR1 reads SGHSA; CDR2 reads FRNQAP. This CDR3 region has 15 residues. CDR3: CASSLQGAENERLFF. CDR3 DNA (partial): TGTGCAAGCAGCTTACAGGGGGCAGAGAACGAAAGATTATTT.

Worth noting for this clone: Gene names and germline refer to mouse. The read terminates 1 residue before the CDR3 end, so the remaining end is supplied by the germline J gene. The V and J genes are TRBV23 and TRBJ2-1; the table calls TRBD2, which could not be checked here. Looked up from germline, CDR1 is KGHTA and CDR2 is FQNQQP. This CDR3 is built from 15 residues. The CDR3: CSSSRGWGDYAEQFF. CDR3 bases read: TGCTCCAGCAGTCGGGGCTGGGGGGACTATGCTGAGCAGTTC.

As concerns this clone: Gene names refer to mouse genes. The CDR3 goes on 1 residue after the read ends, and that part is filled in from the germline J gene. The genes are TRBV26 and TRBJ2-2; D is possibly TRBD1 (6 bases). The germline CDR1 and CDR2 sequences are KGHPV and FQNQEV (reference sequence). The CDR3 is 13 residues long. V lost 6 bases and J 3 bases, leaving 8 bases between the germline ends. CDR3 loop: CASSPGDTGQLYF. The CDR3 DNA, read in part, is TGTGCCAGCAGCCCAGGGGACACCGGGCAGCTCTAC.

Comments on this clone: Gene names and germline match the mouse. The read comes to an end 1 residue before the CDR3 does, leaving the germline J gene to fill in the end. The chain has TRBV12-2 and TRBJ1-4; tentative D call: TRBD1 (6 bases). The CDR3 sequence is 15 residues long. Per the germline V gene, CDR1 is SGHLS and CDR2 is HYDKME. The germline V and J ends were trimmed by 1 base and 1 base, with 9 bases remaining between them. The CDR3 here is CASSLRDNSNERLFF. The CDR3 bases that were read are TGTGCCAGCTCTCTTCGGGACAATTCCAACGAAAGATTATTT.

This clone was observed a handful of times. Genes and germline are mouse. The read comes to an end 1 residue before the CDR3 does, leaving the germline J gene to fill in the end. V gene TRBV23 combines with J gene TRBJ2-5; the D segment call TRBD2 is taken from the table without a DNA check. The CDR3 runs to 15 residues. CDR1 and CDR2 (germline): KGHTA, FQNQQP. The CDR3 here is CSSSQNWGGQDTQYF. The part of the CDR3 DNA that was read is TGCTCCAGCAGTCAAAACTGGGGGGGCCAAGACACCCAGTAC.

Worth noting for this clone: Here the gene names and germline are mouse. The observed sequence ends 1 residue before the CDR3 terminus, with the missing tail filled in from the germline J gene. V is TRBV26 and J is TRBJ2-1; TRBD2 agrees at 12 bases. Germline-derived CDR1 and CDR2 are KGHPV and FQNQEV (reference sequence). Trimming took 5 bases from V and 7 from J; bases not matched to a gene: 3. The CDR3 consists of 14 residues. Partial CDR3 DNA: TGTGCCAGCAGTTTCGACTGGGGGGGCGCTGAGCAGTTC. Translation gives CASSFDWGGAEQF. The whole CDR3 reads CASSFDWGGAEQFF.

On this clone itself: All gene names here are mouse names. The read ends 1 residue before the CDR3 terminus; that terminus is restored from the germline J gene. The chain is built from TRBV19 and TRBJ1-1; 9 nucleotides line up with TRBD1. Germline V CDR1 and CDR2: FNHDT, SITEND (reference sequence). There are 13 residues in the CDR3. After removal of 5 bases from V and 2 bases from J, the junction contained 1 base not matched to a gene. The CDR3 spells CASRTGGNTEVFF. The CDR3 DNA, read in part, is TGTGCCAGCAGGACAGGGGGTAACACAGAAGTCTTC.